The 6 T cell receptor beta chains below all came from one sample that was sequenced in a study of cytomegalovirus exposure and HLA in healthy donors. 13 Jbeta primers and 60 Vbeta primers were used for the PCR. The protocol was immunoSEQ multiplex PCR, while the TCRdb copy is restricted to in-frame clones and leaves out a portion. The sample has about 160,000 clones, 55% to 70% seen once; the top ten hold 2.8%. The sequenced sample consisted of PBMCs. The receptors shown here come from a woman aged 40 to 50 in good health and CMV-seropositive.

The J gene is TRBJ2-4, the V gene TRBV29-1; D is undetermined. This CDR3 contains 17 residues. CDR1 is SQVTM, CDR2 ANQGSEA, per germline. The V gene lost 5 bases and the J gene lost 0 bases, with 20 bases spanning the gap. The CDR3 nucleotides are TGCAGCGTTTGGTTTAGTGTCACAGAACTAGCCAAAAACATTCAGTACTTC. Translation: CSVWFSVTELAKNIQYF.

On this clone: The junction and the germline gene differ at one end; a read error may be behind it. V is TRBV5-6 and J is TRBJ1-2, with TRBD1 as a possible D gene (5 bases). The CDR3 extends over 13 amino acids. Germline CDR1 reads SGHDT; CDR2 reads YYEEEE. Written as DNA, the CDR3 is TGTGCCAGCAGCCCGGGTGGGGACTATGGCTACCCCTTC. The encoded protein is CASSPGGDYGYPF. The entire variable domain, with the rest obtained from reference TRBV5-6 and TRBJ1-2, is as follows: DAGVTQSPTHLIKTRGQQVTLRCSPKSGHDTVSWYQQALGQGPQFIFQYYEEEERQRGNFPDRFSGHQFPNYSSELNVNALLLGDSALYLCASSPGGDYGYPFGSGTRLTVV.

This clone was seen only a few times. The genes are TRBV4-3 and TRBJ1-5; no clear D gene. In germline, CDR1 is LGHNA, CDR2 YSLEER. Trimming removed 1 base at V and 9 bases at J, with 13 bases between. This CDR3 has 14 residues. The chain's CDR3 is CASSQGRQIGPQHF. CDR3 sequence (DNA): TGCGCCAGCAGCCAAGGGCGGCAGATTGGGCCCCAGCATTTT.

The V and J genes are TRBV29-1 and TRBJ2-2, with 8 bases lining up with TRBD1. Germline CDR1 and CDR2: SQVTM and ANQGSEA. The trim removed 4 bases at V and 5 bases at J, leaving 9 bases unmatched. The CDR3 length is 15 residues. CDR3 coding DNA: TGCAGCGTTGGTGGGGACAGGTCGAGTACCGGGGAGCTGTTTTTT. As protein: CSVGGDRSSTGELFF.

This chain links TRBV27 with TRBJ2-7, with 7 bases matching TRBD2. Germline CDR1 and CDR2: MNHEY and SMNVEV (reference sequence). The CDR3 has 16 residues. Germline trimming cut 5 bases from V and 3 bases from J; bases unmatched to any gene: 13. The CDR3 DNA reads as TGTGCCAGCAGTCCTGGGGTAGGGGACTATGTCTACGAGCAGTACTTC. This gives the protein CASSPGVGDYVYEQYF.

The CDR3 region is CATTGGFYGYTF. The DNA for the CDR3 is TGTGCCACAACAGGGGGCTTCTATGGCTACACCTTC. The chain links TRBV5-4 to TRBJ1-2, with 9 positions matching TRBD1. Germline V gene data show CDR1 as SGHNT and CDR2 as YYREEE (reference sequence). The CDR3 has 12 amino acids. Trimming at V came to 9 bases and at J to 4 bases, leaving 4 bases not matched to a gene.